Sequencing of this T cell receptor (beta chain) was carried out in a study of molecular identifiers for immune sequencing clone quantification. About the research overall: Replicate RNA came from approximately 20,000 or 98,000 naive CD8 cells and was split five ways, and four parts were sequenced.

With 10%, 30% or 50% of RNA, about 17,000 to 1,000,000 naive CD8 T cells were sequenced. Study-level findings and limits: Clones that had above 20 RNA copies took up over 99% of effector molecules but under 1% in naive cells.

The ends lost 4 bases at V and 6 bases at J; junction bases unmatched: 8. From germline, CDR1 is PRHDT and CDR2 FYEKMQ (reference sequence). This CDR3 spans 14 amino acids. Library preparation followed earlier protocols using designated TCR primers. Via MiXCR, TCRdb re-called the PCR reads, giving one row per CDR3 protein. Of approximately 320,000 distinct CDR3 sequences listed, roughly 24% are singletons. Comments on this clonotype: The antigen remains unidentified.

The sample consisted of naive CD8+ T cells from blood, with Jurkat cell RNA spiked in. Subset: FACS-sorted CD8+CD4-CCR7+CD45RA+ naive T cells. The J gene is TRBJ1-1, the V gene TRBV13, with TRBD1 identical over 7 bases. The clonotype was recovered from a human donor in good health. Some libraries in this study had Jurkat cell RNA spiked in. The chain's CDR3 is CASSSGQDLAEAFF. CDR3 in DNA: TGTGCCAGCAGCTCCGGACAGGACCTCGCTGAAGCTTTCTTT.